The TCR beta chain described here comes from a study of blood T cell repertoires in COVID-19. Original processing notes: Amplification from reference gene primers served as the basis for estimated nucleated cell counts. The repertoire was sequenced with immunoSEQ multiplex PCR; TCRdb's copy has only in-frame clones and lacks some. Clone size and V and J calls were adopted from that table, with D and trimming inferred from the DNA. In the table there are around 300,000 clones, around nine tenths of which are singletons. The CDR3 has 13 residues. The V and J ends lost 6 bases and 9 bases respectively, with 15 bases between them. Germline CDR1 reads LNHDA; CDR2 reads SQIVND (reference sequence). The study recruited people aged roughly 18 to 100 years across 20 to 30 US areas.

The sequence came from a woman aged 60-70 years in a cohort exposed to, infected with or recovered from COVID-19 (not recorded which). The sequenced sample was PBMCs or T cells enriched from blood (not recorded which). The rearrangement links TRBV19 to TRBJ2-1; D is undetermined. The CDR3 loop reads CASSTIASIEQFF. In nucleotides, the CDR3 is TGTGCCAGTAGCACCATCGCGAGTATTGAGCAGTTCTTC.